A selection of T cell receptor beta chains follows, all from one sample in a study of blood T cell repertoires in COVID-19. Clones were read by immunoSEQ multiplex PCR, and TCRdb kept only the in-frame ones, dropping some. The sample lists about 270,000 clones, 75% to 90% occurring once. The specimen sequenced was peripheral blood. These receptors were taken from a woman between 65 and 79 years old with COVID-19, enrolled during active disease. Both conserved end residues are part of each CDR3. Each record gives: J gene, D gene, clone size, V gene, CDR3 protein, CDR3 DNA. The D gene is left open where the match is weak. The listing skips clone size in some rows; elsewhere it reads once, few, many or a size class.

TRBJ1-3 NA once TRBV7-2 CASSFHSQKASGNTIYF TGTGCCAGCAGCTTTCACAGCCAGAAAGCCTCTGGAAACACCATATATTTT
TRBJ1-4 NA NA TRBV3-1/TRBV3-2 CASSPGGRGNEKLFF TGTGCCAGCAGCCCGGGGGGCAGGGGTAATGAAAAACTGTTTTTT
TRBJ2-2 NA NA TRBV19 CASSVGRKLNTGELFF TGTGCCAGTAGTGTGGGCAGAAAATTAAACACCGGGGAGCTGTTTTTT
TRBJ1-2 TRBD1 NA TRBV4-1 CASSRETGGNGYTF TGCGCCAGCAGCCGAGAGACAGGGGGAAATGGCTACACCTTC
TRBJ1-2 NA few TRBV19 CASSMGQAPLYGYTF TGTGCCAGTAGTATGGGTCAGGCTCCTCTCTATGGCTACACCTTC
TRBJ2-3 TRBD2 NA TRBV10-3 CAISSERGETDTQYF TGTGCCATCAGTTCGGAGCGGGGGGAGACAGATACGCAGTATTTT
TRBJ1-1 NA NA TRBV6-1 CASTIMADTEAFF TGTGCCAGCACTATTATGGCGGACACTGAAGCTTTCTTT
TRBJ2-7 TRBD2 NA TRBV10-1 CASSETSGGYKQYF TGCGCCAGCAGTGAGACTAGCGGGGGATATAAGCAGTACTTC
TRBJ1-1 TRBD1 few TRBV19 CASSIEGYRGAFF TGTGCCAGTAGTATAGAAGGGTACAGGGGGGCTTTCTTT
TRBJ2-5 TRBD1 NA TRBV3-1/TRBV3-2 CASSLGTGGETQYF TGTGCCAGCAGCCTCGGGACAGGGGGAGAGACCCAGTACTTC
TRBJ1-2 NA NA TRBV3-1/TRBV3-2 CASSQEAVYFSYTF TGTGCCAGCAGCCAAGAGGCGGTCTATTTTTCCTACACCTTC
TRBJ1-3 TRBD1 NA TRBV6-2/TRBV6-3 CASSRSSGTGTGNTIYF TGTGCCAGCAGTCGGTCGTCGGGGACAGGTACTGGAAACACCATATATTTT